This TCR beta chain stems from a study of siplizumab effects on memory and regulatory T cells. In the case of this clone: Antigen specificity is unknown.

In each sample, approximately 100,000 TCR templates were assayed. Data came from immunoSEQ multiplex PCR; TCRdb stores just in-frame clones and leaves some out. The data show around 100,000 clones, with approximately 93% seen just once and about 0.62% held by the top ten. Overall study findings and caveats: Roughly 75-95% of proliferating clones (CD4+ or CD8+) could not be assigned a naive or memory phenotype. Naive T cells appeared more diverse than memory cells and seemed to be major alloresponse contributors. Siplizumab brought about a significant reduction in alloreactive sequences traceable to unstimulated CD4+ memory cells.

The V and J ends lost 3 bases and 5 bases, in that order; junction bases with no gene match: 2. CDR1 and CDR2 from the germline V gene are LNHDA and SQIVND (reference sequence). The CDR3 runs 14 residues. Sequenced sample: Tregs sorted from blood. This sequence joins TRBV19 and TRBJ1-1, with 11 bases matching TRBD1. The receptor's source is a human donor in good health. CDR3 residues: CASSIGTGGTEAFF. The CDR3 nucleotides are TGTGCCAGTAGTATTGGGACAGGGGGGACTGAAGCTTTCTTT.